A single T cell receptor (beta chain) is shown here with its context. Its antigen is unknown. The final CDR3 position lacks the conserved phenylalanine or tryptophan, pointing to a likely read error. Time point indicated: patch test 2, 6 weeks after DPC sensitization. The treatment was: therapeutic diphenylcyclopropenone sensitization with weekly scalp DPC. Patch tests were applied only after blood draws. This CDR3 is 15 amino acids long. Germline assignment: CDR1 DFQATT and CDR2 SNEGSKA (reference sequence). V was trimmed by 6 bases and J by 2 bases, leaving 18 bases between them. The data were taken from a study of human T cells and chemical hapten exposure. A single record per CDR3 protein comes from TCRdb applying MiXCR to the RACE reads. In the table there are more than 110,000 distinct CDR3 sequences, roughly 12% of which are singletons. Whole-study results and caveats: Patch test score rose with PT1 expanded TCR count, significant at thresholds 8, 16 and 32, not 4. No change in TCRs above 1 in 1000 frequency was produced by DPC sensitization.

This chain joins TRBV20-1 and TRBJ2-3, with TRBD2 as a possible D gene (6 bases). The origin of this receptor is a woman in her forties or fifties with alopecia areata. Some clones in this sample may be carry-over from other donors' samples. The source was whole blood, collected in connection with sensitization to the hapten diphenylcyclopropenone (DPC). CDR3 protein: CSAARKVAVTDTQYL. The CDR3 bases are TGCAGTGCGGCCAGAAAGGTAGCGGTCACAGATACGCAGTATCTT.